The rows below give T cell receptor beta chains drawn from one sample of a study of response to subunit inactivated influenza vaccine. TCRdb reanalysed the RT-PCR reads using MiXCR and keeps one entry per CDR3 protein. The data contain fewer than 700,000 distinct CDR3 sequences, approximately 13% of them singletons. The source material was PBMCs from blood, sampled roughly 48 days after vaccination. The receptors were sampled from a man between 50 and 59 years old who received an inactivated influenza vaccine. CDR3s include the opening cysteine and the closing phenylalanine or tryptophan. The D gene is left open where the match is weak. Only part of the rows carry a size: once, few, many, or a class if the clone is expanded.

size: -; J: TRBJ1-3; V: TRBV28; D: -; CDR3: CASSQTGTSSGNTIYF; DNA: TGTGCCAGCAGTCAGACGGGGACCAGCTCTGGAAACACCATATATTTT
size: many; J: TRBJ2-5; V: TRBV28; D: TRBD2; CDR3: CASNEGLAGPETQYF; DNA: TGTGCCAGCAATGAAGGACTAGCGGGACCAGAGACCCAGTACTTC
size: many; J: TRBJ2-3; V: TRBV20-1; D: TRBD2; CDR3: CSARELVLAATDTQYF; DNA: TGCAGTGCTAGAGAATTAGTGCTAGCGGCCACAGATACGCAGTATTTT
size: many; J: TRBJ1-6; V: TRBV20-1; D: TRBD1; CDR3: CSARVGQGGSQGSPLHF; DNA: TGCAGTGCTAGAGTGGGGCAGGGGGGATCTCAAGGCTCACCCCTCCACTTT
size: -; J: TRBJ2-7; V: TRBV27; D: -; CDR3: CASSLGVGAEQYF; DNA: TGTGCCAGCAGTTTAGGGGTCGGGGCCGAGCAGTACTTC
size: few; J: TRBJ2-5; V: TRBV29-1; D: -; CDR3: CSVAQGPAQYF; DNA: TGCAGCGTTGCCCAGGGCCCGGCCCAGTACTTC
size: -; J: TRBJ2-7; V: TRBV20-1; D: -; CDR3: CSARSNRGSEQYF; DNA: TGCAGTGCTAGGTCGAATCGGGGTTCCGAGCAGTACTTC
size: many; J: TRBJ2-7; V: TRBV20-1; D: -; CDR3: CSASRPRIDEQYF; DNA: TGCAGTGCTAGTCGGCCGCGAATAGACGAGCAGTACTTC
size: -; J: TRBJ2-7; V: TRBV20-1; D: TRBD2; CDR3: CSARELAGVPYEQYF; DNA: TGCAGTGCTAGAGAACTAGCGGGGGTTCCCTACGAGCAGTACTTC
size: many; J: TRBJ2-7; V: TRBV10-3; D: TRBD1; CDR3: CAISERTGTGGHEQYF; DNA: TGTGCCATCAGTGAGCGCACCGGGACAGGGGGCCACGAGCAGTACTTC
size: -; J: TRBJ2-7; V: TRBV27; D: TRBD1; CDR3: CASSLSSPWTGGSYEQYF; DNA: TGTGCCAGCAGTTTATCGAGTCCGTGGACAGGGGGGTCCTACGAGCAGTACTTC
size: -; J: TRBJ2-3; V: TRBV12-3/TRBV12-4; D: TRBD2; CDR3: CASRPGGTSGGTQYF; DNA: TGTGCCAGCCGTCCCGGGGGGACTAGCGGGGGGACGCAGTATTTT
size: many; J: TRBJ2-3; V: TRBV29-1; D: -; CDR3: CLCRNTDTQYF; DNA: TGCCTTTGTAGGAACACAGATACGCAGTATTTT
size: many; J: TRBJ2-3; V: TRBV5-1; D: -; CDR3: CASSLGTSGPDTQYF; DNA: TGCGCCAGCAGCCTCGGGACCTCCGGGCCAGATACGCAGTATTTT
size: few; J: TRBJ1-2; V: TRBV12-3/TRBV12-4; D: -; CDR3: CASTRDGSNYGYTF; DNA: TGTGCCAGCACCCGGGACGGTTCTAACTATGGCTACACCTTC
size: few; J: TRBJ2-1; V: TRBV20-1; D: TRBD2; CDR3: CSAPISGTYNEQFF; DNA: TGCAGTGCTCCGATTAGCGGGACCTACAATGAGCAGTTCTTC
size: -; J: TRBJ2-1; V: TRBV7-2; D: TRBD2; CDR3: CASSPSGGLAGEGEQFF; DNA: TGTGCCAGCAGCCCTTCAGGTGGGCTAGCGGGGGAGGGGGAGCAGTTCTTC
size: few; J: TRBJ2-1; V: TRBV20-1; D: TRBD1; CDR3: CSANGQGAYNEQFF; DNA: TGCAGTGCTAATGGACAGGGGGCCTACAATGAGCAGTTCTTC
size: few; J: TRBJ2-3; V: TRBV5-1; D: -; CDR3: CASSLGAGVNTDTQYF; DNA: TGCGCCAGCAGCTTGGGTGCAGGGGTCAACACAGATACGCAGTATTTT
size: few; J: TRBJ2-2; V: TRBV11-2; D: -; CDR3: CASSSPPGRNTGELFF; DNA: TGTGCCAGCAGCTCACCCCCCGGAAGGAACACCGGGGAGCTGTTTTTT
size: -; J: TRBJ2-7; V: TRBV7-8; D: TRBD2; CDR3: CASSRLAASSYEQYF; DNA: TGTGCCAGCAGTCGACTAGCGGCAAGCTCCTACGAGCAGTACTTC
size: few; J: TRBJ1-2; V: TRBV6-1; D: -; CDR3: CATDRDYGYTF; DNA: TGTGCCACCGACAGAGACTATGGCTACACCTTC
size: few; J: TRBJ1-1; V: TRBV7-9; D: TRBD1; CDR3: CASSLGDRVPEAFF; DNA: TGTGCCAGCAGCTTAGGGGACAGGGTACCTGAAGCTTTCTTT